The rows below give T cell receptor beta chains drawn from one sample of a study of memory B cells and T cells in multiple sclerosis. TCRdb's table, derived via immunoSEQ multiplex PCR, lists solely in-frame clones and lacks some. The sample consists of approximately 12,000 clones, about 83% of them appearing once. These receptors lack a known antigen. Sequencing was performed on PBMCs from blood kept in culture. Receptors were obtained from a human donor with multiple sclerosis. The CDR3 runs from the conserved cysteine through the conserved F or W. The order of the fields is J gene, V gene, CDR3 length, D gene, clone size, CDR3 protein, CDR3 DNA. The D gene is left open where the match is weak. Only some rows state a clone size, as once, few, many or a class for expanded clones.

j_gene: TRBJ1-6; v_gene: TRBV5-4; len: 15; d_gene: NA; abundance: NA; CDR3aa: CASSYGTSHNSPLHF; CDR3nt: TGTGCCAGCAGTTACGGGACATCCCATAATTCACCCCTCCACTTT
j_gene: TRBJ2-1; v_gene: TRBV28; len: 14; d_gene: TRBD2; abundance: NA; CDR3aa: CASSLLGLADEQFF; CDR3nt: TGTGCCAGCAGTTTATTAGGACTAGCAGATGAGCAGTTCTTC
j_gene: TRBJ1-5; v_gene: TRBV4-1; len: 17; d_gene: NA; abundance: once; CDR3aa: CASSQEWGYDSNQPQHF; CDR3nt: TGCGCCAGCAGCCAAGAATGGGGTTACGATAGCAATCAGCCCCAGCATTTT
j_gene: TRBJ1-6; v_gene: TRBV19; len: 13; d_gene: TRBD1; abundance: NA; CDR3aa: CATGTGGVSPLHF; CDR3nt: TGTGCCACCGGGACAGGGGGAGTTTCACCCCTCCACTTT
j_gene: TRBJ2-1; v_gene: TRBV11-2; len: 15; d_gene: TRBD2; abundance: NA; CDR3aa: CASRLGLAGYNEQFF; CDR3nt: TGTGCCAGCAGACTCGGACTAGCGGGCTACAATGAGCAGTTCTTC
j_gene: TRBJ2-1; v_gene: TRBV19; len: 12; d_gene: NA; abundance: NA; CDR3aa: CASSRVYNEQFF; CDR3nt: TGTGCCAGTAGTAGGGTATACAATGAGCAGTTCTTC
j_gene: TRBJ2-7; v_gene: TRBV14; len: 18; d_gene: NA; abundance: few; CDR3aa: CASSQDLSPGYSTYEQYF; CDR3nt: TGTGCCAGCAGCCAAGACCTCTCTCCGGGATATTCAACCTACGAGCAGTACTTC
j_gene: TRBJ1-2; v_gene: TRBV19; len: 12; d_gene: NA; abundance: once; CDR3aa: CATTALHYGYTF; CDR3nt: TGTGCCACTACTGCGCTGCACTATGGCTACACCTTC
j_gene: TRBJ1-3; v_gene: TRBV9; len: 18; d_gene: NA; abundance: NA; CDR3aa: CASSVQAGATANGNTIYF; CDR3nt: TGTGCCAGCAGCGTACAGGCAGGGGCTACTGCAAATGGAAACACCATATATTTT
j_gene: TRBJ2-1; v_gene: TRBV5-5; len: 15; d_gene: NA; abundance: NA; CDR3aa: CASSLAGITRDEQFF; CDR3nt: TGTGCCAGCAGCTTGGCAGGGATAACCAGAGATGAGCAGTTCTTC
j_gene: TRBJ1-6; v_gene: TRBV25-1; len: 13; d_gene: NA; abundance: NA; CDR3aa: CASRLQGNSPLHF; CDR3nt: TGTGCCAGTAGACTGCAGGGGAATTCACCCCTCCACTTT
j_gene: TRBJ1-5; v_gene: TRBV6-1; len: 16; d_gene: NA; abundance: NA; CDR3aa: CASSEARIYSNQPQHF; CDR3nt: TGTGCCAGCAGTGAAGCACGTATATATAGCAATCAGCCCCAGCATTTT
j_gene: TRBJ2-6; v_gene: TRBV8-2; len: 17; d_gene: NA; abundance: NA; CDR3aa: CGRTKRITQSRANVLTF; CDR3nt: TGTGGCAGAACTAAGAGGATAACACAAAGCCGGGCCAACGTCCTGACCTTC
j_gene: TRBJ1-1; v_gene: TRBV18; len: 14; d_gene: NA; abundance: NA; CDR3aa: CASSPVTVNTEAFF; CDR3nt: TGTGCCAGCTCACCAGTGACAGTGAACACTGAAGCTTTCTTT
j_gene: TRBJ2-1; v_gene: TRBV7-9; len: 15; d_gene: NA; abundance: NA; CDR3aa: CASSLLREWNNEQFF; CDR3nt: TGTGCCAGCAGCTTATTAAGGGAGTGGAACAATGAGCAGTTCTTC
j_gene: TRBJ1-1; v_gene: TRBV30; len: 13; d_gene: NA; abundance: NA; CDR3aa: CAWRALANTEAFF; CDR3nt: TGTGCCTGGAGGGCCCTGGCGAACACTGAAGCTTTCTTT
j_gene: TRBJ1-2; v_gene: TRBV2; len: 13; d_gene: NA; abundance: NA; CDR3aa: CASSDSPNYGYTF; CDR3nt: TGTGCCAGCAGTGACTCTCCTAACTATGGCTACACCTTC
j_gene: TRBJ2-3; v_gene: TRBV6-4; len: 15; d_gene: TRBD2; abundance: NA; CDR3aa: CASSPLAGGPDTQYF; CDR3nt: TGTGCCAGCAGCCCCCTAGCGGGGGGACCAGATACGCAGTATTTT
j_gene: TRBJ2-7; v_gene: TRBV6-6; len: 14; d_gene: NA; abundance: NA; CDR3aa: CASSYTGRSYEQYF; CDR3nt: TGTGCCAGCAGTTACACGGGCCGCTCCTACGAGCAGTACTTC
j_gene: TRBJ2-1; v_gene: TRBV7-2; len: 15; d_gene: TRBD2; abundance: NA; CDR3aa: CASSSRTRSRNEQFF; CDR3nt: TGTGCCAGCAGTTCCCGGACTAGGTCACGCAATGAGCAGTTCTTC
j_gene: TRBJ2-7; v_gene: TRBV15; len: 13; d_gene: TRBD1; abundance: NA; CDR3aa: CATSLRTGDEQYF; CDR3nt: TGTGCCACCAGCCTTCGGACAGGGGACGAGCAGTACTTC
j_gene: TRBJ1-1; v_gene: TRBV6-6; len: 14; d_gene: NA; abundance: NA; CDR3aa: CASREHRQNTEAFF; CDR3nt: TGTGCCAGCAGAGAACACAGGCAGAACACTGAAGCTTTCTTT
j_gene: TRBJ1-2; v_gene: TRBV5-6; len: 17; d_gene: TRBD1; abundance: NA; CDR3aa: CASSLASKRDRDYGYTF; CDR3nt: TGTGCCAGCAGCTTGGCCTCAAAGCGGGACAGGGACTATGGCTACACCTTC
j_gene: TRBJ2-1; v_gene: TRBV7-3; len: 18; d_gene: TRBD2; abundance: NA; CDR3aa: CASSPLAGGSFGGNEQFF; CDR3nt: TGTGCCAGCAGTCCTCTAGCGGGAGGATCCTTCGGGGGGAATGAGCAGTTCTTC
j_gene: TRBJ2-1; v_gene: TRBV9; len: 17; d_gene: TRBD2; abundance: NA; CDR3aa: CASSVQGLARSYNEQFF; CDR3nt: TGTGCCAGCAGCGTACAAGGACTAGCGCGGTCCTACAATGAGCAGTTCTTC
j_gene: TRBJ2-7; v_gene: TRBV9; len: 15; d_gene: TRBD2; abundance: once; CDR3aa: CASSPWTSGGGEQYF; CDR3nt: TGTGCCAGCAGCCCTTGGACTAGCGGAGGCGGCGAGCAGTACTTC
j_gene: TRBJ1-2; v_gene: TRBV4-2; len: 17; d_gene: TRBD1; abundance: NA; CDR3aa: CASSPTGQSPLLEGYTF; CDR3nt: TGTGCCAGCAGCCCCACGGGACAGAGCCCTCTTTTGGAGGGCTACACCTTC